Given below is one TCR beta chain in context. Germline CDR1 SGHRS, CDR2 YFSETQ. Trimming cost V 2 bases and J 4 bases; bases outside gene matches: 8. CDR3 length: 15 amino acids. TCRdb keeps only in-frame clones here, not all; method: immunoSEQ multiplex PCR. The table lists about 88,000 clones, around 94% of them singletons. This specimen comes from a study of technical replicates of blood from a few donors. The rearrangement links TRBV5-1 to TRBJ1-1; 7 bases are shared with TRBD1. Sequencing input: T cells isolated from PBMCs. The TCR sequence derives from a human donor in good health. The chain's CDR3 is CASSFFRGEITEAFF. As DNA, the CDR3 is TGCGCCAGCAGCTTCTTCAGGGGGGAGATCACTGAAGCTTTCTTT.